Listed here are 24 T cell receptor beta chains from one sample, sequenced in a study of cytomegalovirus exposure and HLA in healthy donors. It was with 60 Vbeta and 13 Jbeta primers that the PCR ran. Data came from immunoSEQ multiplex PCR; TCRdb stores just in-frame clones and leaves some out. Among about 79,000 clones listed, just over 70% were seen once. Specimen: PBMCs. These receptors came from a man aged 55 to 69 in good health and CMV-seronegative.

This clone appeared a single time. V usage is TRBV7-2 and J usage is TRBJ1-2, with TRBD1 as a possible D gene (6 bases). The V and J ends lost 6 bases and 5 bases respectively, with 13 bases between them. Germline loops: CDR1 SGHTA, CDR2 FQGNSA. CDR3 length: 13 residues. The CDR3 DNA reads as TGTGCCAGCAGAAACCCTACAGGGTATGGCTACACCTTC. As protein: CASRNPTGYGYTF.

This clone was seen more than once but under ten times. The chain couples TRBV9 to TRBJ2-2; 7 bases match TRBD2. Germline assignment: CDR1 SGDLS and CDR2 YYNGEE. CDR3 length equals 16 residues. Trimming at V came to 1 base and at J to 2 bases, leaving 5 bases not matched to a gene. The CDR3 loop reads CASSVTPSGNTGELFF. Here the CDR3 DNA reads TGTGCCAGCAGCGTAACTCCTAGCGGTAACACCGGGGAGCTGTTTTTT.

The CDR3 sequence: CASSTDNYNEQFF. The CDR3, as DNA: TGCGCCAGCAGCACTGACAACTACAATGAGCAGTTCTTC. The chain has TRBV5-1 and TRBJ2-1, with unresolved D. The germline V gene has CDR1 SGHRS and CDR2 YFSETQ. V lost 4 bases to trimming and J lost 3 bases, with 8 bases between them. This CDR3 has 13 residues.

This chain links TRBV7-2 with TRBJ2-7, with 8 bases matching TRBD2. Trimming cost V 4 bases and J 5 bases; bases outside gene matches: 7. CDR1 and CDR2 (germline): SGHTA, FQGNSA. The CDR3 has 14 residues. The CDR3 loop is CASSSGGRLDEQYF. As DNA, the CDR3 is TGTGCCAGCAGCTCCGGCGGGAGGCTCGACGAGCAGTACTTC.

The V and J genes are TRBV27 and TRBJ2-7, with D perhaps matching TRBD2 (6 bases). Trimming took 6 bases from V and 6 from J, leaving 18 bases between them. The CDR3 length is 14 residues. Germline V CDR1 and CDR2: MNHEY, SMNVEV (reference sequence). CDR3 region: CASRAGTSALEQYF. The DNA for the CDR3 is TGTGCCAGCAGGGCAGGGACTTCAGCCCTCGAGCAGTACTTC.

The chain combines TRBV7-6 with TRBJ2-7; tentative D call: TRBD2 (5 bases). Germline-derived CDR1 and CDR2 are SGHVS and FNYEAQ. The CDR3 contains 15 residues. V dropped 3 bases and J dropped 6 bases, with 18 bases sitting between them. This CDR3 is CASSLGTAPGGEQYF. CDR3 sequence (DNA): TGTGCCAGCAGCTTGGGTACAGCCCCAGGAGGCGAGCAGTACTTC.

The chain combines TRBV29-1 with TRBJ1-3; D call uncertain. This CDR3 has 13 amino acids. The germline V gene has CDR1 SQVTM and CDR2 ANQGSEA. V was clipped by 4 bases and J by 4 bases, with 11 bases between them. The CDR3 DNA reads TGCAGCGTTGCGAGGGTAGGAGGAAACACCATATATTTT. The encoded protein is CSVARVGGNTIYF.

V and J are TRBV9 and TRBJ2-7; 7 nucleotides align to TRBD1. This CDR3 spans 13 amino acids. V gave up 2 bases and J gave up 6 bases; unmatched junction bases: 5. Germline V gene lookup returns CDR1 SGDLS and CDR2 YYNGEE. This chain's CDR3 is CASSVDRLGEQYF. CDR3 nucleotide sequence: TGTGCCAGCAGCGTGGACAGGCTTGGCGAGCAGTACTTC.

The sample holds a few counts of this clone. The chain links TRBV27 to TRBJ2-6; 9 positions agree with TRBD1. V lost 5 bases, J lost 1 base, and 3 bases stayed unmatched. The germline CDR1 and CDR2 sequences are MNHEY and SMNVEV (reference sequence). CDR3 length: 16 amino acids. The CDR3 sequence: CASSPQGASGANVLTF. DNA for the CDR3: TGTGCCAGCAGTCCACAGGGGGCATCTGGGGCCAACGTCCTGACTTTC.

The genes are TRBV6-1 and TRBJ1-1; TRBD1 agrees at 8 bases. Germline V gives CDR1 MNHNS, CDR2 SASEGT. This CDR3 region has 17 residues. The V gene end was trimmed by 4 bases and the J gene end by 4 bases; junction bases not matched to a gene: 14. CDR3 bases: TGTGCCAGCAGTGGACCTGGACAGGGCCAGGTGGGCACTGAAGCTTTCTTT. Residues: CASSGPGQGQVGTEAFF.

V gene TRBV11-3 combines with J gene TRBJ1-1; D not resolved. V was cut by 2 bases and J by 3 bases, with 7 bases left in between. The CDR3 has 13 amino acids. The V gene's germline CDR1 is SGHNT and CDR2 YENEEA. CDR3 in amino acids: CASSLSGDTEAFF. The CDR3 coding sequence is TGTGCCAGCAGCTTATCAGGCGACACTGAAGCTTTCTTT.

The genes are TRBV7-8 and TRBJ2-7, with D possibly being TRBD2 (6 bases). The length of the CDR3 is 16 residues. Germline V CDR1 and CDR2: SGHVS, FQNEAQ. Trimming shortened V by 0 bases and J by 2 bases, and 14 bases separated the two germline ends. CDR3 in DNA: TGTGCCAGCAGCTTAGCCCGACCGGGGGAGGCCTACGAGCAGTACTTC. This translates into CASSLARPGEAYEQYF.

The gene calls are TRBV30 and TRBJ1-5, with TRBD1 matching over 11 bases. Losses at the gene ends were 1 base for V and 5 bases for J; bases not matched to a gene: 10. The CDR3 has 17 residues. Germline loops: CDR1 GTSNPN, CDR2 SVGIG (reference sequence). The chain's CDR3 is CAWSGITGQGVDQPQHF. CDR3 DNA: TGTGCCTGGAGTGGTATCACGGGACAGGGGGTCGATCAGCCCCAGCATTTT. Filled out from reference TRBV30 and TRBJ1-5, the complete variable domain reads SQTIHQWPATLVQPVGSPLSLECTVEGTSNPNLYWYRQAAGRGLQLLFYSVGIGQISSEVPQNLSASRPQDRQFILSSKKLLLSDSGFYLCAWSGITGQGVDQPQHFGDGTRLSIL.

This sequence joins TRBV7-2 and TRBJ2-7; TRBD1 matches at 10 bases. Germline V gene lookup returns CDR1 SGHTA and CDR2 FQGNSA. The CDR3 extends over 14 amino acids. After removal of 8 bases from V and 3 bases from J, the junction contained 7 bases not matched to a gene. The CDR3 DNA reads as TGTGCCAGCTTCCCCGGGACAGGGGTCTACGAGCAGTACTTC. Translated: CASFPGTGVYEQYF.

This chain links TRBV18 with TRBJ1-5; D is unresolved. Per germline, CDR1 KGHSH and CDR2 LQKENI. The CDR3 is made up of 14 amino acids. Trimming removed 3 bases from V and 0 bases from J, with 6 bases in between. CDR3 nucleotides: TGTGCCAGCTCACCCACAGATAGCAATCAGCCCCAGCATTTT. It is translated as CASSPTDSNQPQHF.

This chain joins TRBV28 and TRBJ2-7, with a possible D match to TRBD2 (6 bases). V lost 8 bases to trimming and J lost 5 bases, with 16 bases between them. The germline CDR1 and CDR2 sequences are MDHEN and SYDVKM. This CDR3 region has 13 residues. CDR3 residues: CASRELGGDEQYF. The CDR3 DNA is TGTGCCAGCCGGGAGCTGGGGGGAGACGAGCAGTACTTC.

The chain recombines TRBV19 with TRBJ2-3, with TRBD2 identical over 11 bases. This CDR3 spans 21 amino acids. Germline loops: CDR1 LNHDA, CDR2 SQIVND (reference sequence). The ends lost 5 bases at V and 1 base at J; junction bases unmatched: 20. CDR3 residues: CASSPSRPVAGGPLGTDTQYF. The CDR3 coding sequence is TGTGCCAGTAGTCCCTCGAGACCGGTAGCGGGAGGGCCCCTCGGCACAGATACGCAGTATTTT.

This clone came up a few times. The CDR3, as DNA: TGCAGCGTTGATTGGACAGGGGTCGGGGAGCTGTTTTTT. As protein: CSVDWTGVGELFF. This chain connects TRBV29-1 to TRBJ2-2; 9 bases agree with TRBD1. This CDR3 has 13 residues. V shed 3 bases and J 7 bases; nucleotides not matched to a gene: 3. The V gene's germline CDR1 is SQVTM and CDR2 ANQGSEA.

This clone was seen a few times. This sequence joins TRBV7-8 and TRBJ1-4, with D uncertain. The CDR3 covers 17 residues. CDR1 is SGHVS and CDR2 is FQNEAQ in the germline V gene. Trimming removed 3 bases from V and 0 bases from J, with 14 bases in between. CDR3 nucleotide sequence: TGTGCCAGCAGCTTGTGGCCCCTTCAGGCAACTAATGAAAAACTGTTTTTT. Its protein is CASSLWPLQATNEKLFF. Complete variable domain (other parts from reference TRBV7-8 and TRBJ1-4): GAGVSQSPRYKVAKRGQDVALRCDPISGHVSLFWYQQALGQGPEFLTYFQNEAQLDKSGLPSDRFFAERPEGSVSTLKIQRTQQEDSAVYLCASSLWPLQATNEKLFFGSGTQLSVL.

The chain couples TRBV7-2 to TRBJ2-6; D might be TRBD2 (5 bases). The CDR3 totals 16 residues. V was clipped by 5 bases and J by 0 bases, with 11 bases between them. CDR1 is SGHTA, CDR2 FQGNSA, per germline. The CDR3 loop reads CASSRRRDSGANVLTF. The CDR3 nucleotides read TGTGCCAGCAGCCGACGACGGGACTCTGGGGCCAACGTCCTGACTTTC.

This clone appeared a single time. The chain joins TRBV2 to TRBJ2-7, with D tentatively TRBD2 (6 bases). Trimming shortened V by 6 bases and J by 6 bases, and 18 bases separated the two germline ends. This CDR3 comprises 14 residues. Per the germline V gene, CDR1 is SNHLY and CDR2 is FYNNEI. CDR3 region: CASSLVAGGSEQYF. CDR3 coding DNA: TGTGCCAGCAGCCTCGTGGCCGGGGGATCCGAGCAGTACTTC.

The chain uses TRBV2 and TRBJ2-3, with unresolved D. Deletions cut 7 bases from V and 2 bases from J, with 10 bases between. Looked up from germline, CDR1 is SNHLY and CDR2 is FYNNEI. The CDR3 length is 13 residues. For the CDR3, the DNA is TGTGCCAGCAAGAGGCTATCCACAGATACGCAGTATTTT. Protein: CASKRLSTDTQYF.

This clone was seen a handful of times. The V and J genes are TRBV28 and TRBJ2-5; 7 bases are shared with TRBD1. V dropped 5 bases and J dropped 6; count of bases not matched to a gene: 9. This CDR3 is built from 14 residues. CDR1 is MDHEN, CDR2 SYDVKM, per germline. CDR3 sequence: CASSLKDRTKTQYF. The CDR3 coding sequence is TGTGCCAGCAGTCTCAAGGACAGGACGAAGACCCAGTACTTC.

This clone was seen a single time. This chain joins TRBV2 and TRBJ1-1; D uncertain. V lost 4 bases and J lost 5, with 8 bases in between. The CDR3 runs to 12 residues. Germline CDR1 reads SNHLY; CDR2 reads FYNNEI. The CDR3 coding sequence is TGTGCCAGCAGTGTGTGGGAGACTGAAGCTTTCTTT. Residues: CASSVWETEAFF.